The present entry profiles one TCR beta chain with its context. Its antigen is unidentified. Germline CDR1 DFQATT, CDR2 SNEGSKA (reference sequence). CDR3 size: 15 residues. Trimming removed 4 bases at V and 4 bases at J, with 20 bases between. This specimen belongs to a study of vaccination and CD4 T cells after COVID-19. Study-wide background: Overlapping spike peptides of SARS-CoV-2, HCoV-NL63, HCoV-OC43 and HCoV-229E were used, and cells were stimulated with them.

As to treatment: 10-day PBMC culture with coronavirus spike peptide pools or control peptides (ViraFEST assay). ViraFEST grew antigen-specific T cells using peptide pools, then sequenced TCRs. Cultured CD4+ T cell DNA underwent sequencing with the Oncomine TCR Beta short-read assay. TCRdb fed the PCR reads into MiXCR, producing one record per CDR3 protein. Counted here are about 9,300 distinct CDR3 sequences, 45% to 60% occurring once; the ten biggest clones make up under 20%. The V and J genes are TRBV20-1 and TRBJ2-7; the D gene is possibly TRBD2 (7 bases). This clonotype was obtained from a human donor who had recovered from COVID-19. The specimen was CD4+ T cells from blood, cultured in vitro. This chain's CDR3 is CSATLARGAEYEQYF. The CDR3 DNA reads as TGCAGTGCTACCCTGGCCCGGGGGGCTGAATACGAGCAGTACTTC.